Listed below are T cell receptor beta chains from one sample, sequenced in a study of STAT5B mutations in CD4+ large granular lymphocyte leukemia. The repertoire was sequenced with immunoSEQ multiplex PCR; TCRdb's copy has only in-frame clones and lacks some. The top ten hold approximately 8.9% of the sample, which has 22,000 or so clones, around 80% seen once. The sequenced material came from CD4+ T cells from blood buffy coats. Receptors were obtained from a human donor in good health. Each CDR3 is given with its conserved first and last residue.

v_gene	j_gene	len	CDR3aa
TRBV19	TRBJ2-5	14	CASSIGVEMGTQYF
TRBV11-2	TRBJ1-6	16	CASSHKPLADNSPLHF
TRBV7-9	TRBJ1-1	14	CASSFWGIDTEAFF
TRBV6-6	TRBJ2-7	13	CASSSPWGYEQYF
TRBV28	TRBJ2-5	14	CASSLWVSKETQYF
TRBV7-5	TRBJ2-5	13	CNMVAGTQETQYF
TRBV5-1	TRBJ2-5	13	CASSLGAGETQYF
TRBV2	TRBJ1-2	13	CASTGDEIGGYTF
TRBV7-3	TRBJ2-5	14	CASSATGFQETQYF
TRBV9	TRBJ2-1	16	CASSVGNLRSYNEQFF
TRBV14	TRBJ2-5	15	CASSQDGRAQETQYF
TRBV28	TRBJ2-5	14	CASTDRGGRETQYF
TRBV5-1	TRBJ2-5	16	CASRPGGTAVGETQYF
TRBV7-2	TRBJ2-7	14	CASSSLDGSYEQYF
TRBV19	TRBJ2-5	14	CASSVGTFQETQYF
TRBV20-1	TRBJ2-1	11	CSAKVGYEQFF
TRBV28	TRBJ2-7	15	CASSPGVGRGYEQYF
TRBV2	TRBJ1-2	13	CASSGGGNYGYTF
TRBV11-2	TRBJ2-3	11	CASSPQDTQYF
TRBV6-1	TRBJ1-2	13	CASSGDRGDGYTF
TRBV5-8	TRBJ2-1	17	CASSLAKDRGRYNEQFF
TRBV20-1	TRBJ1-2	11	CSAPVPESYTF
TRBV7-9	TRBJ2-5	13	CASSPRGPETQYF
TRBV5-5	TRBJ2-1	15	CASSLRDEGWNEQFF
TRBV28	TRBJ2-5	14	CASSFAGGKETQYF
TRBV5-1	TRBJ1-2	14	CASSLTPGEGGYTF
TRBV15	TRBJ2-6	16	CATSSPGRPGANVLTF
TRBV5-1	TRBJ1-4	15	CASSPRPSTNEKLFF
TRBV11-2	TRBJ2-7	16	CASSLKNRGFVREQYF
TRBV4-2	TRBJ2-2	14	CASSPDSITGELFF
TRBV5-6	TRBJ1-4	16	CASKRGANLGSEKLFF
TRBV6-1	TRBJ2-6	14	CASRLAAGANVLTF
TRBV6-5	TRBJ1-5	14	CASSYQMGNQPQHF
TRBV7-8	TRBJ1-5	13	CASSLDRDQPQHF
TRBV19	TRBJ1-1	13	CASTSGGNTEAFF
TRBV29-1	TRBJ2-5	16	CSVEDMWGDSQETQYF
TRBV11-2	TRBJ2-3	16	CASSLEGRGWGDTQYF
TRBV10-3	TRBJ1-6	14	CAISEGRNNSPLHF
TRBV29-1	TRBJ2-5	12	CSCGTQEETQYF